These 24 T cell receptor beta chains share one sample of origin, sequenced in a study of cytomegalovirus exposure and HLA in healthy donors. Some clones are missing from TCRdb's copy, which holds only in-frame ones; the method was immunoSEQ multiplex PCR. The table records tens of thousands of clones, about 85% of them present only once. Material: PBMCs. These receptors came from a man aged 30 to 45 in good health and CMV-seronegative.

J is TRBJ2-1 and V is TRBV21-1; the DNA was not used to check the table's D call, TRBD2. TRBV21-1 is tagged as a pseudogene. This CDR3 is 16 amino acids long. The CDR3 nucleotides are TGTGCCAGCAGCAAAATCCTAGCTCTCCGAAGGAATGAGCAGTTCTTC. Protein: CASSKILALRRNEQFF.

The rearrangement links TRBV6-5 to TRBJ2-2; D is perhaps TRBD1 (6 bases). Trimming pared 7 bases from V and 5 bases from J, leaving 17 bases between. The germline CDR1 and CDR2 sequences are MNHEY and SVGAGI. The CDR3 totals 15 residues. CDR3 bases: TGTGCCAGCACCTCGGGGACACGGCCGACCGGGGAGCTGTTTTTT. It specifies CASTSGTRPTGELFF.

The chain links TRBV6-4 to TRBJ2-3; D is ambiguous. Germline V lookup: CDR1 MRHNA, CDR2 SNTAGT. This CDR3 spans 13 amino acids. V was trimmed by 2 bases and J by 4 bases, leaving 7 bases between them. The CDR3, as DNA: TGTGCCAGCAGTGACCCTTCCTCAGATACGCAGTATTTT. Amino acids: CASSDPSSDTQYF.

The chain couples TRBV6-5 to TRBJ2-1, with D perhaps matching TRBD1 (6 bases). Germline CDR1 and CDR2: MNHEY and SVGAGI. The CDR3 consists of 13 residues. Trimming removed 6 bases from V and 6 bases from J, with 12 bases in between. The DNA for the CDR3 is TGTGCCAGCAGCCAAGGACAGCCCAATGAGCAGTTCTTC. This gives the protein CASSQGQPNEQFF.

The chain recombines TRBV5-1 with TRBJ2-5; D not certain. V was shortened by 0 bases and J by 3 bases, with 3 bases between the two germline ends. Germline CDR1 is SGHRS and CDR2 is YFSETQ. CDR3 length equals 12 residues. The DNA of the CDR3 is TGCGCCAGCAGCTTGGTCGAAGAGACCCAGTACTTC. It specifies CASSLVEETQYF.

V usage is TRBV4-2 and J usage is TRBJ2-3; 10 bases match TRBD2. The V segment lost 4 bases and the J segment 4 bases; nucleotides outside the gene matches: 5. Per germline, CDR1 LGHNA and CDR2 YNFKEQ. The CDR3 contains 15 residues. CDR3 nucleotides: TGTGCCAGCAGCCGGTCGCTAGCGGGAGCAGATACGCAGTATTTT. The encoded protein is CASSRSLAGADTQYF.

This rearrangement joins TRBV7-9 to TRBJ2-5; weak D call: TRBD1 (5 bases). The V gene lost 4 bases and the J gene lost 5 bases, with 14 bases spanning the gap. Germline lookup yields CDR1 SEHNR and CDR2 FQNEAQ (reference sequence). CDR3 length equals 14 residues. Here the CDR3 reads CASSSPQGRETQYF. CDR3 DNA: TGTGCCAGCAGCTCACCCCAGGGCCGGGAGACCCAGTACTTC.

The CDR3 DNA follows: TGCGCCAGCAGCTTGGGGGGTGCGGGGGCGGTGAACACTGAAGCTTTCTTT. This sequence encodes CASSLGGAGAVNTEAFF. The chain employs TRBV5-1 and TRBJ1-1, with D tentatively TRBD1 (6 bases). With 0 bases removed from V and 0 bases from J, the gap between germline ends came to 15 bases. The CDR3 is 17 residues long. CDR1 and CDR2 (germline): SGHRS, YFSETQ.

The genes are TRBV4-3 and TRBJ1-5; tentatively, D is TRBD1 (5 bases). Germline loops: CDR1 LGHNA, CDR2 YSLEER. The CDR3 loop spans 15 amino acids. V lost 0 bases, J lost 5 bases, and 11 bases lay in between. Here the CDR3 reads CASSQDPDTDQPQHF. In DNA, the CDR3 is TGCGCCAGCAGCCAAGACCCGGACACTGATCAGCCCCAGCATTTT.

CDR3 residues: CAWSDRGIWTEAFF. CDR3 nucleotide sequence: TGTGCCTGGAGTGACAGGGGTATTTGGACTGAAGCTTTCTTT. The chain joins TRBV30 to TRBJ1-1, with 7 bases lining up with TRBD1. With 1 base clipped from V and 5 bases from J, the junction kept 7 bases outside the gene matches. This CDR3 is built from 14 residues. Germline V gene sequence: CDR1 GTSNPN, CDR2 SVGIG (reference sequence).

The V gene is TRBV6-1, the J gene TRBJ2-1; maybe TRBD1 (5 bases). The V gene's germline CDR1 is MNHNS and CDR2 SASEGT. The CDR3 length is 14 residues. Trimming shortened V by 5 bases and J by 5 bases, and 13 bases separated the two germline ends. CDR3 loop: CASSPMVGHNEQFF. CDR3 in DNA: TGTGCCAGCAGTCCCATGGTGGGGCACAATGAGCAGTTCTTC.

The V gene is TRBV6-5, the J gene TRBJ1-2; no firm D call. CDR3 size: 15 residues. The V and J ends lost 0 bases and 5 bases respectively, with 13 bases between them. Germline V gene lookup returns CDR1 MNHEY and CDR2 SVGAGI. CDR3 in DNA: TGTGCCAGCAGTTACTCCGACGGGAGAAATTATGGCTACACCTTC. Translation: CASSYSDGRNYGYTF.

The DNA of the CDR3 is TGTGCCAGCACCCAAGGGGGCTTTGGCTATGGCTACACCTTC. This translates into CASTQGGFGYGYTF. The chain is built from TRBV2 and TRBJ1-2; 7 bases map to TRBD1. The germline V gene encodes CDR1 SNHLY and CDR2 FYNNEI. The junction had 9 bases not matched to a gene; V was cut back by 7 bases and J by 4 bases. This CDR3 has 14 residues.

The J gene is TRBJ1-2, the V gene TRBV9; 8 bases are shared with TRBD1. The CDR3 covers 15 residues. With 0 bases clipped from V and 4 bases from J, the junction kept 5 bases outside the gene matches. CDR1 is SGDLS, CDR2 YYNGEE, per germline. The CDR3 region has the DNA TGTGCCAGCAGCGTAGTAAACAGGGGGTTCTATGGCTACACCTTC. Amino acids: CASSVVNRGFYGYTF.

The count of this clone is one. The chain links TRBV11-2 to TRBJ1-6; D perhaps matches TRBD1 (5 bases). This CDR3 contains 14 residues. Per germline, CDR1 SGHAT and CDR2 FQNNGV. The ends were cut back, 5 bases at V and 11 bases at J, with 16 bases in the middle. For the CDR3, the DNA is TGTGCCAGCAGCCCCGGGGGGGGACGGACACCCCTCCACTTT. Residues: CASSPGGGRTPLHF.

CDR3 loop: CASSIDRWSNQPQHF. DNA for the CDR3: TGTGCCAGTAGTATAGACAGATGGAGCAATCAGCCCCAGCATTTT. The V and J genes are TRBV19 and TRBJ1-5; unclear D gene. Trimming cost V 0 bases and J 1 base, with 7 bases left between them. The V gene's germline CDR1 is LNHDA and CDR2 SQIVND (reference sequence). The CDR3 length is 15 residues.

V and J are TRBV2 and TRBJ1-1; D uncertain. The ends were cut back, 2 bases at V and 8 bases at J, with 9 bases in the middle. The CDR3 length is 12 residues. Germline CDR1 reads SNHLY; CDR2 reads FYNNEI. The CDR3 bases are TGTGCCAGCAGTGAACTGGCCCGCGAAGCTTTCTTT. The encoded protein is CASSELAREAFF.

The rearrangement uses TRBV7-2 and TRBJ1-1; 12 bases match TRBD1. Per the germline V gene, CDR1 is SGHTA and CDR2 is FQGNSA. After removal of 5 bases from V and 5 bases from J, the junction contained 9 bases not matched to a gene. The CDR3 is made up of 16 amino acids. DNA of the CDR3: TGTGCCAGCAGCCCCTCGGGGACAGGGGGCAGAACTGAAGCTTTCTTT. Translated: CASSPSGTGGRTEAFF.

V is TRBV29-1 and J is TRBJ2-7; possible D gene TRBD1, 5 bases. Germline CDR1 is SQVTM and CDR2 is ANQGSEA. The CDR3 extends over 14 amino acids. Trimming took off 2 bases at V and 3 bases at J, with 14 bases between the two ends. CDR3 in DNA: TGCAGCGTTGAATTCGGCAGGGTGGGCTACGAGCAGTACTTC. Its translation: CSVEFGRVGYEQYF.

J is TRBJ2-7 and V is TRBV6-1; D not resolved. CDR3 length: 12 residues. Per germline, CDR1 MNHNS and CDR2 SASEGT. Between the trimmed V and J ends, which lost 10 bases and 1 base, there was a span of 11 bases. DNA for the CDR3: TGTGCCATACATTCCGGGTCCTACGAGCAGTACGTC. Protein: CAIHSGSYEQYV.

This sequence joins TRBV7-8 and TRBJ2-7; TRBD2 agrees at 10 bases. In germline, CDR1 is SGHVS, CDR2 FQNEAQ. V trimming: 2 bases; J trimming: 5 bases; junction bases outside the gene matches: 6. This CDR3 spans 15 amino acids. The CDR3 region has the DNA TGTGCCAGCAGCTTAAGTCAGCGGGAGGGCGACGAGCAGTACGTC. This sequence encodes CASSLSQREGDEQYV.

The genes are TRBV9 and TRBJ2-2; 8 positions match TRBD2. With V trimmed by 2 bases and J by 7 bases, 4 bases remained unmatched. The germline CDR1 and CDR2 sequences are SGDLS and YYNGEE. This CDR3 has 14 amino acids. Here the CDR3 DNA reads TGTGCCAGCAGCGTGACTAGCGACTACGGGGAGCTGTTTTTT. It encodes CASSVTSDYGELFF.

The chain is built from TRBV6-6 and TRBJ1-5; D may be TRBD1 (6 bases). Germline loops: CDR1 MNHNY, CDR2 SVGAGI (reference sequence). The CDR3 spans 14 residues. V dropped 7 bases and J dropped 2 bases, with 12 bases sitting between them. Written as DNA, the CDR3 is TGTGCCAGCAACCCGAGACAGGGCAATCAGCCCCAGCATTTT. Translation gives CASNPRQGNQPQHF.

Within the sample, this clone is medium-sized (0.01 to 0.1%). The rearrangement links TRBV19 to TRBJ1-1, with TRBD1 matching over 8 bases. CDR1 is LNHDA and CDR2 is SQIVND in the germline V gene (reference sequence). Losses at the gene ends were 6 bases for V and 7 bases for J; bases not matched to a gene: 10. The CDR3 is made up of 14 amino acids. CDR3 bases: TGTGCCAGTAGACAGGGGACAGGACTTTATGAAGCTTTCTTT. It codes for CASRQGTGLYEAFF.